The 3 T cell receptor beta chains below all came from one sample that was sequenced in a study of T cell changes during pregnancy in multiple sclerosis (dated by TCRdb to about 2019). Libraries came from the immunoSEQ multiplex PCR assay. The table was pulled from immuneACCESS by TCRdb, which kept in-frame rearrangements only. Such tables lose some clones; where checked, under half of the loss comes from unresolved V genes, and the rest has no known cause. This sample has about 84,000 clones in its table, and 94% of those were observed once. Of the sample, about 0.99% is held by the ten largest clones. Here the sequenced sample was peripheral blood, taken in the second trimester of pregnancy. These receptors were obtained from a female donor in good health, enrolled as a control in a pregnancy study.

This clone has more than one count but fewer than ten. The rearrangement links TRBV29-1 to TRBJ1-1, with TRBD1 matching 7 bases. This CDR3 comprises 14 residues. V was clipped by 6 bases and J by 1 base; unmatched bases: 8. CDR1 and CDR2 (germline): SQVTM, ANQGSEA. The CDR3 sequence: CSVSRQGANTEAFF. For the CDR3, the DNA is TGCAGCGTGTCCCGACAGGGTGCGAACACTGAAGCTTTCTTT.

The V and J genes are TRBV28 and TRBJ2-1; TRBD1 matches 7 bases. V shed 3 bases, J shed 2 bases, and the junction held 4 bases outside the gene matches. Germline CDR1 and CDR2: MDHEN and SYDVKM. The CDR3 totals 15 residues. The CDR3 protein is CASSFVQGPYNEQFF. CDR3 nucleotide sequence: TGTGCCAGCAGTTTTGTACAGGGGCCCTACAATGAGCAGTTCTTC.

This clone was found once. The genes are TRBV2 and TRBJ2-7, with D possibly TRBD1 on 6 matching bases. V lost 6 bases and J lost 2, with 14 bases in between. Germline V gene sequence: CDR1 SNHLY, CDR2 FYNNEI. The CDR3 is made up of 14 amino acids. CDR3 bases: TGTGCCAGCAGAAGACAGGATGGCCCCTACGAGCAGTACTTC. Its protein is CASRRQDGPYEQYF. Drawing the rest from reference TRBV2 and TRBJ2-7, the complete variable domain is EPEVTQTPSHQVTQMGQEVILRCVPISNHLYFYWYRQILGQKVEFLVSFYNNEISEKSEIFDDQFSVERPDGSNFTLKIRSTKLEDSAMYFCASRRQDGPYEQYFGPGTRLTVT.